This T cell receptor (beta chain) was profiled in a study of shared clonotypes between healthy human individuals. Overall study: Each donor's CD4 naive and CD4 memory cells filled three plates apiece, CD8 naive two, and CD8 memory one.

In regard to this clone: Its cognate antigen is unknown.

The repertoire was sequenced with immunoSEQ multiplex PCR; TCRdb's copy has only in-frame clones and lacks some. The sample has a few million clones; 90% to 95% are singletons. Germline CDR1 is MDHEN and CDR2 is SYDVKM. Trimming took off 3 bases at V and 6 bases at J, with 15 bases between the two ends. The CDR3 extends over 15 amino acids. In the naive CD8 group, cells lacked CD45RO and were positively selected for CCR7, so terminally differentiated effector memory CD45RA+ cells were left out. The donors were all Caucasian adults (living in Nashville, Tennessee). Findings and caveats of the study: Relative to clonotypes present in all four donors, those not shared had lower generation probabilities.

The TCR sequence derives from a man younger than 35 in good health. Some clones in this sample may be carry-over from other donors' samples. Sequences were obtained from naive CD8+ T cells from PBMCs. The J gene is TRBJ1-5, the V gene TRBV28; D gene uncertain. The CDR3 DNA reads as TGTGCCAGCAGTTTTTCCCTTCAAATGGGTCAGCCCCAGCATTTT. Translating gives CASSFSLQMGQPQHF.